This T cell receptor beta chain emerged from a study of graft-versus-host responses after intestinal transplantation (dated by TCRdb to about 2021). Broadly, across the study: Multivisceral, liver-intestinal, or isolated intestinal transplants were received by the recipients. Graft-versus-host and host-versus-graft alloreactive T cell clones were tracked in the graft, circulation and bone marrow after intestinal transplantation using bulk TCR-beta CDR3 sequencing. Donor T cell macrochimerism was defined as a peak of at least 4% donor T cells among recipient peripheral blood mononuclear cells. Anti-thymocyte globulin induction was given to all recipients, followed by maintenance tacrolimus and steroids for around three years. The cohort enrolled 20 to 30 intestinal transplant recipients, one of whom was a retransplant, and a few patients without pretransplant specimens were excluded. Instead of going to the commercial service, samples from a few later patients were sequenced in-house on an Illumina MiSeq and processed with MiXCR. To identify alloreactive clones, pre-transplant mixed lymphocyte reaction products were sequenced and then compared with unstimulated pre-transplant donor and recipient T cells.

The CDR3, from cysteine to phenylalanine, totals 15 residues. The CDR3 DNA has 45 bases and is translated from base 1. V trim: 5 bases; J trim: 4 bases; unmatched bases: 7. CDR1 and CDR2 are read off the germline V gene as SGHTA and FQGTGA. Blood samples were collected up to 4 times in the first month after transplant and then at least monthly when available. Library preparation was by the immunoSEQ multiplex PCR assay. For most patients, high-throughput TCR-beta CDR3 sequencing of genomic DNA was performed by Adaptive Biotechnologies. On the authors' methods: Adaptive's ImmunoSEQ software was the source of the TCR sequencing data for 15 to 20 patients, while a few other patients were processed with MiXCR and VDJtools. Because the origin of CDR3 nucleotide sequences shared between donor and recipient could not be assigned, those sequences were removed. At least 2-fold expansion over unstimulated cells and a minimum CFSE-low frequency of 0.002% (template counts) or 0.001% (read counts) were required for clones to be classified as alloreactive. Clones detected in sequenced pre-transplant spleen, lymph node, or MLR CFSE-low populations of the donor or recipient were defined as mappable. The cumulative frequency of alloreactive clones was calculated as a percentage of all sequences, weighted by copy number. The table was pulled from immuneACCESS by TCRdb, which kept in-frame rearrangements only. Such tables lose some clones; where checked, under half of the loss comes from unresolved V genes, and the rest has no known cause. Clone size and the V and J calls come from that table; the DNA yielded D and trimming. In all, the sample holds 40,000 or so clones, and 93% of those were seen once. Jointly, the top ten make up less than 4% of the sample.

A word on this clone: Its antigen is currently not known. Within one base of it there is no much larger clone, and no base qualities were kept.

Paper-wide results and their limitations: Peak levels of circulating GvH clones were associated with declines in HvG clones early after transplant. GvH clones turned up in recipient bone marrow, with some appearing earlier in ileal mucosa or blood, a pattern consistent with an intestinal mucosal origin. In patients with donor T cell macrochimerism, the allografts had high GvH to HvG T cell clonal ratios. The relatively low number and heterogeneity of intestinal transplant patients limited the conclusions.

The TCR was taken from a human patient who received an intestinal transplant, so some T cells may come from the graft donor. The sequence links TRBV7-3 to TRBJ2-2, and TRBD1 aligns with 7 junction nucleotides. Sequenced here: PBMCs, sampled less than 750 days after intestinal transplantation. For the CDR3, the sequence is CASSPRTGGTGELFF. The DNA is TGTGCCAGCAGCCCCAGGACAGGCGGCACCGGGGAGCTGTTTTTT.